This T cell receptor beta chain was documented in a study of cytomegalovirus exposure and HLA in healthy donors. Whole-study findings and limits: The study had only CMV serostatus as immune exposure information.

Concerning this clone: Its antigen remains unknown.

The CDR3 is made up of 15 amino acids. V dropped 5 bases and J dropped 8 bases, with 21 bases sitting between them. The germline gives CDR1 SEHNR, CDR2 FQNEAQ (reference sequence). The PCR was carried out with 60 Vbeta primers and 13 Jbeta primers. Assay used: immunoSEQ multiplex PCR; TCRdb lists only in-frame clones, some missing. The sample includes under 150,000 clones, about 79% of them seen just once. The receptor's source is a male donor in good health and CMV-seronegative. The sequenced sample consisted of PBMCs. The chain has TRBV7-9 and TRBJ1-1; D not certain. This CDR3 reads CASSPLGNNNREAFF. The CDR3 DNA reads TGTGCCAGCAGCCCGCTGGGTAATAATAACAGAGAAGCTTTCTTT.